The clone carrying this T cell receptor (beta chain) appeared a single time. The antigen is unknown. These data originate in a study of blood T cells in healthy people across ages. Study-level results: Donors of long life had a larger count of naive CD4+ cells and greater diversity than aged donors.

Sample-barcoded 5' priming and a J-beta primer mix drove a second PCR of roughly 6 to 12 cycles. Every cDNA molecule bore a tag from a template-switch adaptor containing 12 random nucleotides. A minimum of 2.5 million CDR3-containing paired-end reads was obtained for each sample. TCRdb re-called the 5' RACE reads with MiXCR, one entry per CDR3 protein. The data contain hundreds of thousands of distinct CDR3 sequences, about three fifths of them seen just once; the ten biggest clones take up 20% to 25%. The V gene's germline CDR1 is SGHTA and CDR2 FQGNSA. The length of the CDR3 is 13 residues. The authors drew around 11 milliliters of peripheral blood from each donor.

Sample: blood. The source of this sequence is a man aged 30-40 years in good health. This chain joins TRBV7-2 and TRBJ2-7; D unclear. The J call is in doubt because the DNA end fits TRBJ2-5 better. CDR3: CASNPSLRGTQYF. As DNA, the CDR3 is TGTGCCAGCAACCCTTCGTTGCGCGGGACCCAGTACTTC.